Listed below are T cell receptor beta chains from one sample, sequenced in a study of CD8+CD57+ T cells in acquired aplastic anemia. TCRdb independently ran MiXCR on the reads; one entry per CDR3 protein. The sample shows 400,000 to 450,000 distinct CDR3 sequences, 55% to 75% of them seen only once. Input material: sorted CD4+, CD8+, or CD8+CD57+ T cells (not recorded which) from PBMCs. The receptors here all came from a human donor in good health, serving as a control. The CDR3 runs from the conserved cysteine through the conserved F or W. A D gene is named only where the DNA matches it firmly. Clone size appears in some rows only: once, few, many, or a class for an expanded clone.

TGCGCCAGCAGTGCCCATCAGGGACAGGGGTTGAACACTGAAGCTTTCTTT | CASSAHQGQGLNTEAFF | . | TRBJ1-1 | TRBD1 | TRBV4-3
TGTGCCAGCAGGCTTGGGGTAGGGGGGCAGTATTTT | CASRLGVGGQYF | once | TRBJ2-3 | . | TRBV7-6
TGCAGCGCACAGGGGCGAAAGGCGAACTTT | CSAQGRKANF | . | TRBJ1-1 | TRBD1 | TRBV29-1
TGTGCCAGCAGTGTCCCAGGGGTAAACAATGAGCAGTTCTTC | CASSVPGVNNEQFF | many | TRBJ2-1 | . | TRBV6-1
TGTGCCAGCAGCGTCCTCGGGGGAGGTGCGTCGATAGAGCAGTTCTTC | CASSVLGGGASIEQFF | . | TRBJ2-1 | . | TRBV9
TGTGCCATCAGTGGGGGAGGGAGCTCCTATACGCAGTACTTC | CAISGGGSSYTQYF | . | TRBJ2-7 | TRBD2 | TRBV10-3
TGTGCCAGCAGTGAAGGGGACACCGTTGGGTATGGCTACACCTTC | CASSEGDTVGYGYTF | many | TRBJ1-2 | . | TRBV6-1
TGCGCCAGCCGAAACCCACAAGAGACCCACCTATTCTACGAGCAGTACTTC | CASRNPQETHLFYEQYF | . | TRBJ2-7 | . | TRBV5-1
TGTGCCAGCAGCGTAAAGCATCCGCAGTATTTT | CASSVKHPQYF | . | TRBJ2-3 | . | TRBV2
TGTGCCAGCAGCCCGCAGGTTGGTAACACCGGGGAGCTGTTTTTT | CASSPQVGNTGELFF | . | TRBJ2-2 | . | TRBV7-8
TGTGCCAGCAGTTTGGGACAGGGTCGCAATCACCCCTTCCATTTT | CASSLGQGRNHPFHF | once | TRBJ1-5 | TRBD1 | TRBV7-3
TGTGCCAGCAGCCCCGGTTCCGGGACAGGGCAAGAGACCCAGTACTTC | CASSPGSGTGQETQYF | . | TRBJ2-5 | TRBD1 | TRBV7-6
TGCAGCGTGGAGGGTACGGGGTTCATGAACACTGAAGCTTTCTTT | CSVEGTGFMNTEAFF | . | TRBJ1-1 | . | TRBV29-1
TGTGCCAGCAGCTTAAGGAGTACTGAAGCTATGCAGTGTTTT | CASSLRSTEAMQCF | . | TRBJ2-3 | . | TRBV7-3
TGTGCCAGCAGCATTGCGGGTCAGAGCGGGGAGTACTTC | CASSIAGQSGEYF | . | TRBJ2-7 | TRBD2 | TRBV7-3
TGTGCCAGCAGCCTCGGGGGGGCCAACTCCAAAGATCTCTTCTTC | CASSLGGANSKDLFF | . | TRBJ2-1 | TRBD2 | TRBV7-3
TGTGCCAGCAGTCTGGTACCGAACACCGAGGAGCTGTTTTTT | CASSLVPNTEELFF | . | TRBJ2-2 | . | TRBV7-9
TGTGCCAGCAGCGTAACGAGGCAAGATGAGCAGTACTTC | CASSVTRQDEQYF | many | TRBJ2-7 | . | TRBV9
TGTGCCAGCGGACTAGCGGGGCCCAATGAGCAGTTCTTC | CASGLAGPNEQFF | . | TRBJ2-1 | TRBD2 | TRBV12-3/TRBV12-4
TGTGCCAGTAGTATAGAGGACAGGGGGCTTTTCTACGAGCAGTACTTC | CASSIEDRGLFYEQYF | . | TRBJ2-7 | TRBD1 | TRBV19
TGTGCCAGCTCACCCGGGGCAGCTACGCAAGAGACCCAGTACTTC | CASSPGAATQETQYF | . | TRBJ2-5 | . | TRBV2
TGCAGTGCTTCCACAGGGGGGCTCTCGCACGAGCAGTACTTC | CSASTGGLSHEQYF | many | TRBJ2-7 | TRBD1 | TRBV20-1
TGTGCCAGCAGCTCACCGGGACTGGCGACCGAGGACTTC | CASSSPGLATEDF | . | TRBJ2-5 | . | TRBV7-8
TGTGCCAGCAGTAAACAGCATACGGGACAGAGTAATTCACCCCTCCACTTT | CASSKQHTGQSNSPLHF | . | TRBJ1-6 | TRBD1 | TRBV6-1
TGTGCCAGCAGCCTAGCGGGGGGGTCCTACGAGCAGTTTTTT | CASSLAGGSYEQFF | . | TRBJ2-2 | TRBD2 | TRBV9
TGCAGTGCTAGAGCAGGTCGGCAGAGGACTGAAGCTTTCTTT | CSARAGRQRTEAFF | . | TRBJ1-1 | . | TRBV20-1
TGTGCCAGCAAGCACTCCCGGGGCTCTGGGGCCAACGTCCTGACTTTC | CASKHSRGSGANVLTF | . | TRBJ2-6 | . | TRBV2
TGTGCCAGCTTGGGGGGGCAAAAACCCTACGAGCAGTACTTC | CASLGGQKPYEQYF | . | TRBJ2-7 | . | TRBV6-5
TGCGCCAGCAGCTTGGAAGGCAGGTTGGACGAGCAGTACTTC | CASSLEGRLDEQYF | few | TRBJ2-7 | . | TRBV5-1
TGCGCCAGCAGCGTGGGACAGGGTGGTAACTACGAGCAGTACTTC | CASSVGQGGNYEQYF | . | TRBJ2-7 | TRBD1 | TRBV5-1
TGTGCCTTTAGGACGGGCGGTTCCTACGAGCCGTACTTCTTT | CAFRTGGSYEPYFF | . | TRBJ2-3 | . | TRBV7-9
TGTGCCAGCAGTTACACCGGTTTAGGGCGGCAGGAATATGGAAACACCATATATTTT | CASSYTGLGRQEYGNTIYF | . | TRBJ1-3 | . | TRBV6-2/TRBV6-3
TGTGCCAGCAGCTCCCACGGGGAACGGAACTACGTGCTGACTTTC | CASSSHGERNYVLTF | . | TRBJ2-6 | . | TRBV9
TGCAGTGCTAGAGAGGGGGGAGACACTGAAGCTTTCTTT | CSAREGGDTEAFF | . | TRBJ1-1 | . | TRBV20-1
TGCGCCAGCAGAGACGGACGGATTAACGCTGCCCATTTCTTT | CASRDGRINAAHFF | . | TRBJ1-1 | . | TRBV2
TGTGCCAGCAGTGAATTGGGGATTAATTCACCCCTCCACTTT | CASSELGINSPLHF | . | TRBJ1-6 | . | TRBV25-1
TGTGCCAGCAGTACAGACAGGGGAAGGAATCAGTACTTC | CASSTDRGRNQYF | once | TRBJ2-5 | TRBD1 | TRBV12-3/TRBV12-4
TGCGCCAGCAGCCCAAATCCCGGGACAGCCACCGGGGAGCTGTTTTTT | CASSPNPGTATGELFF | . | TRBJ2-2 | TRBD1 | TRBV5-1
TGTGCCAGCAGTCCGGGACAGAACTCCTACGAGCAGTACTTC | CASSPGQNSYEQYF | many | TRBJ2-7 | TRBD1 | TRBV6-6
TGTGCCAGCAGCGCGCAGAGCATTGGGGCCAACGCTCTCTTT | CASSAQSIGANALF | . | TRBJ1-1 | . | TRBV9
TGTGCCAGTAGTATCATCGAGAACACTGAAGCTTTCTTT | CASSIIENTEAFF | many | TRBJ1-1 | . | TRBV19
TGTGCCAGCAGTCTAGCAGGAGAAATTGTCTTT | CASSLAGEIVF | many | TRBJ1-1 | . | TRBV27
. | CASSLYICSARFRKAGGSYEQYF | . | TRBJ2-7 | . | TRBV12-3/TRBV12-4
TGTGCCACCAGTAATATCGCGACAGGGGGCGGGTACGAGCAGTACTTC | CATSNIATGGGYEQYF | . | TRBJ2-7 | TRBD1 | TRBV24-1
TGTGCCAGCAGCTTAAGTGCGCAGGATCGTGAGCAGTTCCACTTT | CASSLSAQDREQFHF | once | TRBJ1-6 | . | TRBV7-9
TGTGCCAGCGGGATAGGGGGGGGGGTGACCCAGAGCTTC | CASGIGGGVTQSF | . | TRBJ2-5 | . | TRBV7-3
TGTGCCAGCGCCTATGCGGGAGGGGGTTCGCAAAACATTCAGTACTTC | CASAYAGGGSQNIQYF | . | TRBJ2-4 | TRBD2 | TRBV6-5